This TCR beta chain was recovered during a study of beta chain features in type 1 diabetes (dated by TCRdb to 2017 to 2018). About the study as a whole: Patients and healthy donors did not differ in mean age, gender distribution, total cell number or subset yield. In the study, recently diagnosed type 1 diabetes patients and matched healthy donors were compared on the TCRB repertoires of their sorted circulating CD4+ T cell subsets. Naive and central memory subsets were obtained from all 30 or so donors, but regulatory and stem cell-like memory subsets were isolated from only 8 patients and roughly 8 healthy donors. Across all samples, around 100 million sorted cells were examined, and cell number per subset correlated strongly with RNA yield. Study-wide findings and limitations: A moderate but significant shortening of TCRB CDR3 length was observed in type 1 diabetes patients in all four CD4+ subsets. Because the HLA sub-analyses included only small numbers of individuals, any influence of HLA type on TCRB rearrangement was left unresolved. Shorter templates might have been favored by PCR, but patient and control samples were amplified and corrected together, so both groups would have been affected equally by any skew. Fewer insertions and more nucleotide deletions at VDJ recombination sites were observed in patients with type 1 diabetes, implying thymic rearrangement abnormalities. Because cDNA rather than genomic DNA was sequenced, highly expressing activated cells could have been over-represented, although no difference in activation and CD3 levels was found between groups. Naive, central memory and regulatory TCRB repertoires appeared more similar among patients than among healthy donors.

Comment on this clone: There is no known antigen for this receptor. No much larger clone exists at a distance of one base, and base qualities are not known.

Trimming takes 1 base off V and 7 bases off J; junction bases not matched to a gene: 10. In the germline V gene, CDR1 corresponds to MGHRA and CDR2 to YSYEKL. Inclusive of the bounding cysteine and phenylalanine, the CDR3 is 17 residues long. Only the CDR3 DNA stays, 51 bases, in frame from base 1. The High Capacity cDNA Reverse Transcription Kit was used to reverse transcribe all of the isolated RNA, meaning that expressed TCRB transcripts were what got sequenced. Deep immunoSEQ sequencing was applied to naive, central memory and regulatory T cell samples, giving an average of roughly 3.5 million total reads per sample. Sorted cells were lysed in RLT buffer, and RNA was extracted using DNase-treated RNeasy Micro or Mini kits according to cell number. Each cell subset was processed on its own to prevent cross-contamination, while patient and healthy donor samples were processed together. Using the immunoSEQ multiplex PCR, TCRB sequences were amplified from cDNA into 87-bp fragments spanning the CDR3 region. Sequencing of the amplicons was done on the Illumina HiSeq platform. The original pipeline was this. Synthetic template baselines were used to correct PCR bias computationally, reads within Hamming distance 2 were collapsed together, and singletons that could not be merged were discarded. Reads were aligned against IMGT to assign V, D and J genes, CDR3 length and insertions or deletions at six rearrangement sites. Clonotype counts were normalized to sorted cell number within each subset before computing true diversity and Gini coefficients with the tcR R package. The overlap coefficient, calculated on TCRB nucleotide sequences, was used to measure repertoire sharing. As a proxy for the pre-selection repertoire, out-of-frame TCRB sequences from naive cells were analyzed. The immuneACCESS repertoire file appears here via TCRdb, limited to in-frame rearrangements. These files lack a portion of the clones; in checked studies, under half of the deficit traces to unresolved V genes, and the cause of the others is not known. The D gene and trimming were derived from the DNA, and the V and J assignments and clone size from that table. This sample gives 640,000 or so clones in total; around 15% of them show up just once. Less than 0.025% of the sample goes to the ten largest clones.

Each donor gave one peripheral blood draw, averaging roughly 100 mL, which was collected into heparinised tubes. Naive, central memory, regulatory and stem cell-like memory CD4+ T cells were sorted on a BD FACSAria II using a panel including CD45RO, CCR7, CD25, CD127, CD95 and CD27. Every sorted population had a purity above 98%. PBMCs were isolated right away by Lymphoprep density gradient centrifugation and were stained directly, without culture. To minimize batch effects, samples were stained and sorted in pairs, one healthy donor with one patient per experiment. The sample was naive CD4+ T cells from blood. Explained via the paper, the cell subset or site label denotes: true naive CD4+ T cells. The chain uses TRBV4-1 and TRBJ1-6, with 7 central nucleotides matching TRBD1. This clonotype was obtained from a man aged 18 to 30 with type 1 diabetes. The nucleotide sequence reads TGCGCCAGCAGCCAAGGTGACGGGGCAGGGGGAAATTCACCCCTCCACTTT. Its protein product is CASSQGDGAGGNSPLHF.